The clone carrying this T cell receptor beta chain was recorded a few times. What it binds is unknown. This table comes from immunoSEQ multiplex PCR, and its TCRdb copy is limited to in-frame clones, with some not included. This table holds 75,000 to 80,000 clones, approximately 81% found once. This record belongs to a study of PD-1 blockade in mismatch repair-deficient tumors. The CDR3 is made up of 13 amino acids. V shed 2 bases and J shed 1 base, with 5 bases lying between them. Germline CDR1 is MGHDK and CDR2 is SYGVNS. Study results and caveats: Tumor-resident clones, often undetectable pretreatment in blood, expanded then contracted after pembrolizumab.

This chain links TRBV25-1 with TRBJ1-2; D unresolved. The source of this sequence is an adult with mismatch repair-deficient cancer. Sequenced here: peripheral blood, sampled 44 weeks after starting pembrolizumab. The CDR3 loop is CASSEHVNYGYTF. In DNA, the CDR3 is TGTGCCAGCAGTGAACACGTTAACTATGGCTACACCTTC.